These 12 T cell receptor beta chains were sequenced from one sample in a study of molecular identifiers for immune sequencing clone quantification. Via MiXCR, TCRdb re-called the PCR reads, giving one row per CDR3 protein. The sample lists tens of thousands of distinct CDR3 sequences, approximately 18% occurring once. The sequenced material came from naive CD8+ T cells from blood, with Jurkat cell RNA spiked in. Noted subset: FACS-sorted CD8+CD4-CCR7+CD45RA+ naive T cells. These receptor sequences come from a human donor in good health. Some libraries in this study had Jurkat cell RNA spiked in.

The sample holds many counts of this clonotype. The chain links TRBV30 to TRBJ2-7; D is undetermined. Germline CDR1 and CDR2: GTSNPN and SVGIG (reference sequence). Trimming removed 8 bases from V and 1 base from J, with 18 bases in between. The CDR3 runs 14 residues. The CDR3 sequence is CAHSGYPSSYEQYF. CDR3 in DNA: TGTGCCCACTCCGGGTACCCTTCTTCCTACGAGCAGTACTTC.

At least ten counts were recorded for this clonotype. This chain uses TRBV6-6 with TRBJ1-4; no reliable D call. The CDR3 totals 15 residues. Per the germline V gene, CDR1 is MNHNY and CDR2 is SVGAGI (reference sequence). The ends were cut back, 0 bases at V and 6 bases at J, with 11 bases in the middle. CDR3 protein: CASSYSKWEYEKLFF. CDR3 bases: TGTGCCAGCAGTTACTCGAAGTGGGAATATGAAAAACTGTTTTTT.

Points on this clonotype: A much larger clone lies one base from this, so it may be a read error. The chain carries TRBV4-3 and TRBJ2-1; D is perhaps TRBD1 (6 bases). The CDR3 sequence is 15 residues long. The V end lost 4 bases, the J end lost 4 bases, and 14 bases lay between the germline ends. Germline lookup yields CDR1 LGHNA and CDR2 YSLEER. The CDR3 bases are TGCGCCAGCAGCCCAGGGACACCGTCGTACAATGAGCAGTTCTTC. It encodes CASSPGTPSYNEQFF.

With respect to this clonotype: A much larger clone differs from this one at a single base, so this may be a read error. The chain links TRBV5-3 to TRBJ2-2; 7 nucleotides line up with TRBD2. TRBV5-3 is classed as an ORF, of uncertain function. This CDR3 has 15 amino acids. Written as DNA, the CDR3 is TGTGCCAGCAGCCTAGCGGACCGTTTAACCGGGGAGCCGTTTTTT. Translated, it gives CASSLADRLTGEPFF.

This clonotype was picked up many times. This chain connects TRBV7-9 to TRBJ2-7, with 10 bases aligning to TRBD1. The CDR3 runs to 16 residues. CDR1 is SEHNR and CDR2 is FQNEAQ in the germline V gene (reference sequence). Losses at the gene ends were 10 bases for V and 3 bases for J; bases not matched to a gene: 15. Here the CDR3 reads CAIASPRDRGGYEQYF. CDR3 DNA: TGTGCCATAGCCTCTCCGAGGGACAGGGGTGGCTACGAGCAGTACTTC.

This clonotype was observed many times. The chain combines TRBV30 with TRBJ1-2, with a weak D call TRBD1 (5 bases). V was trimmed by 3 bases and J by 3 bases, leaving 11 bases between them. CDR3 length: 13 residues. Germline V gene sequence: CDR1 GTSNPN, CDR2 SVGIG (reference sequence). Here the CDR3 DNA reads TGTGCCTGGAGAGGGACCGAGGACTATGGCTACACCTTC. Its translation: CAWRGTEDYGYTF.

This clonotype was observed at least ten times. The chain joins TRBV20-1 to TRBJ2-1; D might be TRBD1 or TRBD2, each matching 6 bases. CDR1 and CDR2 (germline): DFQATT, SNEGSKA (reference sequence). This CDR3 is 13 amino acids long. V was shortened by 6 bases and J by 6 bases, with 15 bases between the two germline ends. This CDR3 reads CSAVGGLVNEQFF. For the CDR3, the DNA is TGCAGTGCGGTAGGGGGACTCGTCAATGAGCAGTTCTTC.

This clonotype was seen ten or more times. This chain links TRBV4-1 with TRBJ2-7, with TRBD2 matching over 8 bases. CDR3 length: 14 residues. Per the germline V gene, CDR1 is MGHRA and CDR2 is YSYEKL. The ends lost 1 base at V and 3 bases at J; junction bases unmatched: 2. In DNA form, the CDR3 reads TGCGCCAGCAGCCAAGTAGGGACTAGCTACGAGCAGTACTTC. This gives the protein CASSQVGTSYEQYF.

This clonotype was counted ten times or more. The chain couples TRBV7-9 to TRBJ2-7; TRBD1 aligns across 8 bases. The germline V gene has CDR1 SEHNR and CDR2 FQNEAQ (reference sequence). With V trimmed by 5 bases and J by 5 bases, 2 bases remained unmatched. This CDR3 spans 12 amino acids. As DNA, the CDR3 is TGTGCCAGCAGCATGACAGGGGACGAGCAGTACTTC. Translating gives CASSMTGDEQYF. Supplemented by reference TRBV7-9 and TRBJ2-7, the full variable domain reads DTGVSQNPRHKITKRGQNVTFRCDPISEHNRLYWYRQTLGQGPEFLTYFQNEAQLEKSRLLSDRFSAERPKGSFSTLEIQRTEQGDSAMYLCASSMTGDEQYFGPGTRLTVT.

This clonotype was counted at least ten times. The CDR3 spells CASSYGEITEAFF. The CDR3 DNA follows: TGTGCCAGCAGTTACGGGGAGATCACTGAAGCTTTCTTT. The rearrangement joins TRBV6-5 to TRBJ1-1; no clear D gene. The V gene lost 2 bases and the J gene lost 4 bases, with 8 bases spanning the gap. The CDR3 length is 13 residues. Germline V CDR1 and CDR2: MNHEY, SVGAGI.

This clonotype was observed many times. This chain links TRBV30 with TRBJ2-1; TRBD2 aligns across 10 bases. Per germline, CDR1 GTSNPN and CDR2 SVGIG (reference sequence). Germline trimming cut 6 bases from V and 9 bases from J; bases unmatched to any gene: 8. The CDR3 has 13 residues. The CDR3 protein is CACSLAGTGEQFF. The CDR3 DNA reads TGTGCCTGCTCACTAGCGGGAACGGGTGAGCAGTTCTTC.

The V and J genes are TRBV7-8 and TRBJ2-7; D not resolved. Per germline, CDR1 SGHVS and CDR2 FQNEAQ. With 8 bases removed from V and 2 bases from J, the gap between germline ends came to 16 bases. The CDR3 length is 14 residues. The CDR3 here is CASQSKVGTYEQYF. DNA of the CDR3: TGTGCCAGCCAAAGTAAGGTGGGAACCTACGAGCAGTACTTC.